The clone carrying this T cell receptor beta chain was seen ten or more times. Its antigen remains unknown. Amplification yielded TCR beta CDR3 regions, with RNA transcripts as the source. First-round RT-PCR of the TCR CDR3 relied on the HTBI primer set. From the multiplex PCR reads, TCRdb called clonotypes with MiXCR, one entry per CDR3 protein. The sample carries fewer than 350,000 distinct CDR3 sequences, approximately 14% recorded once. The data stem from a study of T cells in Graves' hyperthyroidism and ophthalmopathy. Study-level findings and limits: The blood repertoire included most of the expanded thyroid clonotypes above 0.001.

The CDR3 is 12 residues long. In germline, CDR1 is DFQATT, CDR2 SNEGSKA (reference sequence). V was trimmed by 1 base and J by 1 base, leaving 2 bases between them. Each patient was aged 18 to 65 and had newly diagnosed hyperthyroidism of under 2 months' duration. Exclusion of patients followed from uncontrolled infection, other autoimmune disease, pregnancy or lactation. The PBMCs had their origin in approximately 10 ml of fresh peripheral blood. The sample comprised blood. The rearrangement uses TRBV20-1 and TRBJ1-5; the D is unclear. This clonotype originated in a woman between 50 and 59 years old with Graves' hyperthyroidism that later progressed to Graves' ophthalmopathy. Written as DNA, the CDR3 is TGCAGTGCTAGAGTGAGCAATCAGCCCCAGCATTTT. Translating gives CSARVSNQPQHF.